The rows below give T cell receptor beta chains drawn from one sample of a study of blood T cell repertoires in COVID-19. Produced via immunoSEQ multiplex PCR; TCRdb's table is partial and in-frame only. The data contain 430,000 or so clones, around nine tenths of them singletons. What was sequenced was PBMCs or T cells enriched from blood (not recorded which). Source of these receptors: a woman in her late teens or twenties who had been exposed to COVID-19. Both conserved end residues are part of each CDR3. A D gene is named only where the DNA matches it firmly. Where a row states a size, it is once, few, many or the class of an expanded clone; other rows omit it.

J,length,D,V,size,DNA,CDR3
TRBJ2-7,16,TRBD1,TRBV3-1/TRBV3-2,.,TGTGCCAGCAGCCCTTACGTAGGGGGCAACCCTTACGAGCAGTACTTC,CASSPYVGGNPYEQYF
TRBJ1-2,13,TRBD1,TRBV11-2,.,TGTGCCAGCAGCTTACTACGGGACAGGTCGGAAACCTTC,CASSLLRDRSETF
TRBJ2-7,15,TRBD2,TRBV28,.,TGTGCCAGCAGTTCCCACCTAGCGGGAAGCTACGAGCAGTACTTC,CASSSHLAGSYEQYF
TRBJ2-1,17,TRBD1,TRBV28,.,TGTGCCAGCAGTCGCAAAGGGGGACAGGGTGGCTACAATGAGCAGTTCTTC,CASSRKGGQGGYNEQFF
TRBJ1-1,13,TRBD1,TRBV5-4,few,TGTGCCAGCAGTTTTACAGGGGACACTGAAGCTTTCTTT,CASSFTGDTEAFF
TRBJ2-7,13,.,TRBV24-1,.,TGTGCCACCAGTGAGCAGGGGTTCTACGAGCAGTACTTC,CATSEQGFYEQYF
TRBJ2-5,15,.,TRBV5-1,.,TGCGCCAGCAGCCCCCGGGACACTTCTAGGGAGACCCAGTACTTC,CASSPRDTSRETQYF
TRBJ2-7,16,TRBD2,TRBV7-2,.,TGTGCCAGCAGCTTAGCGCCTAGCGGGGGGTACTACGAGCAGTACTTC,CASSLAPSGGYYEQYF
TRBJ2-1,16,.,TRBV9,few,TGTGCCAGCAGCGTAGGACCTAACGCGGGCTACAATGAGCAGTTCTTC,CASSVGPNAGYNEQFF
TRBJ2-7,12,.,TRBV3-1/TRBV3-2,few,TGTGCCAGCAGCCAAGGGAGCTACGAGCAGTACTTC,CASSQGSYEQYF
TRBJ2-7,16,.,TRBV27,.,TGTGCCAGCAGTCCGGTGGCTAGAAATCTTCTGGACGAGCAGTACTTC,CASSPVARNLLDEQYF
TRBJ1-5,15,.,TRBV19,.,TGTGCCAGTAGTATACGTGGACAGCATAATCAGCCCCAGCATTTT,CASSIRGQHNQPQHF
TRBJ2-1,16,TRBD1,TRBV4-2,.,TGTGCCAGCAGCCAAGATCTTGTCAGGGGGCGCAATGAGCAGTTCTTC,CASSQDLVRGRNEQFF
TRBJ1-1,14,.,TRBV3-1/TRBV3-2,.,TGTGCCAGCAGCCAAGAAGAACAAGCCCGGCGGGCTTTCTTT,CASSQEEQARRAFF
TRBJ1-2,13,.,TRBV7-3,.,TGTGCCAGCAGCTTTTCGGAGGGTAACGGCTACACCTTC,CASSFSEGNGYTF
TRBJ2-7,14,.,TRBV24-1,.,TGTGCCACCAGTGATCCGGGAAAGTGGTCCGAGCAGTACTTC,CATSDPGKWSEQYF